This T cell receptor (beta chain) was captured by sequencing in a study of OX40 agonist ivuxolimab in advanced cancers. Whole-study context: With ivuxolimab, an agonistic anti-OX40 (CD134) antibody, patients were treated. Of mixed ages from about 20 to 80 and averaging around 60 years, the group was more than 65% male.

TCRdb keeps only in-frame clones here, not all; method: immunoSEQ multiplex PCR. The sample yields some 97,000 clones, 75% to 95% seen once. This clone was found a few times. Its antigen is not identified. Study results and limitations: Clones of CD4+ and CD8+ blood T cells grew by week 6 at doses of 0.1 to 3.0 mg/kg.

CDR1 and CDR2 from the germline V gene are LNHDA and SQIVND (reference sequence). Trimming cost V 6 bases and J 8 bases, with 16 bases left between them. The CDR3 spans 13 residues. The sequences come from CD4+ or CD8+ T cells sorted from blood, collected in a trial of the OX40 agonist ivuxolimab. The chain uses TRBV19 and TRBJ1-1; D is perhaps TRBD1 (6 bases). The clonotype originates from an adult with an advanced solid tumor such as melanoma, head and neck, liver or kidney cancer. The CDR3 DNA follows: TGTGCCAGTAGGATGACAGGTTGGGGGGAAGCTTTCTTT. It yields the protein CASRMTGWGEAFF.